Below are 18 T cell receptor beta chains sequenced from a single sample in a study of human T cells and chemical hapten exposure. TCRdb itself ran the RACE reads through MiXCR, one entry per CDR3 protein. The data contain tens of thousands of distinct CDR3 sequences, about 8.9% of them seen just once; the ten biggest clones take up around 3.9%. Indicated time point: pre-sensitization, week 0. Treatment specified: therapeutic diphenylcyclopropenone sensitization with weekly scalp DPC. The sequencing used whole blood, collected in connection with sensitization to the hapten diphenylcyclopropenone (DPC). The source of these receptors is a woman between 35 and 50 years old with alopecia areata. Some clones in this sample may be carry-over from other donors' samples.

This clonotype came up a few times. This sequence joins TRBV12-3 or TRBV12-4 and TRBJ2-3, with TRBD1 matching over 7 bases. J lost 4 bases, V lost 6 bases, and 7 bases had no gene match. The CDR3 has 14 residues. CDR3 protein: CASSLTGPADTQYF. The CDR3 DNA follows: TGTGCCAGCAGCTTGACAGGGCCCGCAGATACGCAGTATTTT.

A remark on this clonotype: Given the absence of the conserved phenylalanine or tryptophan at the CDR3 end, a read error is likely. This chain links TRBV29-1 with TRBJ2-1; D might be TRBD1 (6 bases). Germline CDR1 and CDR2: SQVTM and ANQGSEA. Trimming took off 8 bases at V and 0 bases at J, with 14 bases between the two ends. The CDR3 spans 14 residues. The CDR3 DNA reads TGCAGCATTGTACAGGGTCGCTCCTACAATGAGCAGTTCTCC. Translation gives CSIVQGRSYNEQFS.

This clonotype was observed many times. This chain links TRBV30 with TRBJ2-4, with D possibly matching TRBD2 (6 bases). Trimming took 3 bases from V and 4 from J, leaving 13 bases between them. CDR1 is GTSNPN, CDR2 SVGIG, per germline (reference sequence). This CDR3 spans 14 amino acids. The chain's CDR3 is CAWSRGTFKNIQYF. DNA for the CDR3: TGTGCCTGGAGCCGCGGGACCTTTAAAAACATTCAGTACTTC.

This clonotype was recorded many times. The CDR3 sequence is CASSPLPGDNSPLHF. CDR3 DNA: TGTGCCAGCTCACCACTGCCAGGCGATAATTCACCCCTCCACTTT. The rearrangement links TRBV18 to TRBJ1-6; the D is unclear. This CDR3 is built from 15 residues. Germline lookup yields CDR1 KGHSH and CDR2 LQKENI. The V end was cut by 1 base, the J end by 5 bases, with 9 bases between.

The genes are TRBV28 and TRBJ2-7, with a possible D match to TRBD1 (5 bases). V lost 5 bases to trimming and J lost 2 bases, with 13 bases between them. CDR3 length: 14 amino acids. The germline CDR1 and CDR2 sequences are MDHEN and SYDVKM. CDR3 DNA: TGTGCCAGCAGTCTTACAGGACCAACCTACGAGCAGTACTTC. Translation gives CASSLTGPTYEQYF.

This clonotype was found many times. The chain is built from TRBV6-2 or TRBV6-3 and TRBJ2-7, with 9 bases lining up with TRBD1. The CDR3 spans 16 residues. With V trimmed by 1 base and J by 5 bases, 9 bases remained unmatched. The germline V gene has CDR1 MNHEY and CDR2 SVGEGT. The CDR3 DNA sequence: TGTGCCAGCAGTTACTACGGGACAGGGTCGATCGACGAGCAGTACTTC. Translated, it gives CASSYYGTGSIDEQYF.

This clonotype was seen more than once but under ten times. The CDR3 protein is CASTTGGRYEQYF. The DNA for the CDR3 is TGTGCCAGCACAACAGGGGGTAGGTACGAGCAGTACTTC. The rearrangement joins TRBV21-1 to TRBJ2-7; whether TRBD1, the table's D call, matches the DNA was not checked. TRBV21-1 is labeled a pseudogene. This CDR3 contains 13 residues.

There are a few counts of this clonotype. The V and J genes are TRBV4-1 and TRBJ2-5; D is ambiguous. The germline CDR1 and CDR2 sequences are MGHRA and YSYEKL. The V end was cut by 1 base, the J end by 7 bases, with 4 bases between. The CDR3 spans 11 residues. The CDR3 nucleotides are TGCGCCAGCAGCCAAGGGTTGACCCAGTACTTC. Protein product: CASSQGLTQYF.

The table lists this clonotype with many counts. V and J are TRBV6-6 and TRBJ1-3, with D unresolved. CDR1 and CDR2 (germline): MNHNY, SVGAGI (reference sequence). V was pared by 7 bases and J by 0 bases, with 13 bases between. CDR3 length: 15 amino acids. This CDR3 is CASTSDLSSGNTIYF. The CDR3 nucleotides read TGTGCCAGCACTTCCGACCTGAGCTCTGGAAACACCATATATTTT.

This clonotype was seen repeatedly, ten times or more. The V and J genes are TRBV5-4 and TRBJ2-3, with 7 positions matching TRBD2. The CDR3 has 14 residues. Trimming removed 4 bases from V and 2 bases from J; junction bases left unmatched: 4. Per the germline V gene, CDR1 is SGHNT and CDR2 is YYREEE (reference sequence). The CDR3: CASSPGGLTDTQYF. The CDR3 DNA sequence: TGTGCCAGCAGCCCGGGAGGCCTCACAGATACGCAGTATTTT.

V and J are TRBV10-2 and TRBJ1-6, with a possible D match to TRBD1 (6 bases). The CDR3 has 17 residues. The germline V and J ends were trimmed by 0 bases and 6 bases, with 15 bases remaining between them. Germline loops: CDR1 WSHSY, CDR2 SAAADI. The CDR3 sequence: CASSESAPGVSNSPLHF. The CDR3 region has the DNA TGCGCCAGCAGTGAGTCCGCGCCAGGGGTGTCTAATTCACCCCTCCACTTT.

This clonotype was recorded at least ten times. The chain recombines TRBV7-9 with TRBJ2-1, with D uncertain. Germline V gene lookup returns CDR1 SEHNR and CDR2 FQNEAQ (reference sequence). The CDR3 covers 12 residues. V was clipped by 2 bases and J by 7 bases, with 6 bases between them. The CDR3 nucleotides are TGTGCCAGCAGCTTACGAGGAAATGAGCAGTTCTTC. Translation gives CASSLRGNEQFF.

This clonotype has ten or more counts. The genes are TRBV18 and TRBJ2-2; no reliable D call. V was trimmed by 0 bases and J by 6 bases, leaving 2 bases between them. Germline assignment: CDR1 KGHSH and CDR2 LQKENI. The CDR3 runs to 12 residues. In DNA, the CDR3 is TGTGCCAGCTCACCACCTGCCGGGGAGCTGTTTTTT. Translated: CASSPPAGELFF.

Remarks on this clonotype: Germline and junction disagree at one end, which may indicate a read error. This rearrangement joins TRBV9 to TRBJ1-1, with unresolved D. The germline CDR1 and CDR2 sequences are SGDLS and YYNGEE. CDR3 length: 14 residues. CDR3 sequence reads: CASSVAELGTDAFF. In DNA form, the CDR3 reads TGTGCCAGCAGCGTAGCAGAGCTGGGCACTGATGCTTTCTTT.

The chain couples TRBV12-3 or TRBV12-4 to TRBJ1-2; 8 nucleotides line up with TRBD1. This CDR3 is 15 amino acids long. V gave up 2 bases and J gave up 8 bases; unmatched junction bases: 10. The CDR3 DNA sequence: TGTGCCAGCAGTTTATCGGGACAGGCTACTTGGGGCTACACCTTC. Translated: CASSLSGQATWGYTF.

This clonotype was seen repeatedly, ten times or more. The chain joins TRBV6-6 to TRBJ1-1; TRBD1 might be the D (5 bases). V gave up 6 bases and J gave up 3 bases, with 11 bases separating them. Germline V gives CDR1 MNHNY, CDR2 SVGAGI (reference sequence). There are 13 residues in the CDR3. CDR3 DNA: TGTGCCAGCAGCCCCCGGGGGTACACTGAAGCTTTCTTT. Protein sequence: CASSPRGYTEAFF.

The sample holds many counts of this clonotype. The chain joins TRBV24-1 to TRBJ2-5; no firm D call. The CDR3 consists of 13 residues. Per the germline V gene, CDR1 is KGHDR and CDR2 is SFDVKD. Trimming stripped 0 bases from V and 4 bases from J, with 5 bases between. The CDR3 is CATSDLPVETQYF. CDR3 sequence (DNA): TGTGCCACCAGTGATTTGCCGGTAGAGACCCAGTACTTC.

The chain couples TRBV6-1 to TRBJ1-1; D not resolved. V lost 1 base and J 1 base, leaving 7 bases between the germline ends. This CDR3 region has 14 residues. Germline V gene sequence: CDR1 MNHNS, CDR2 SASEGT. Here the CDR3 DNA reads TGTGCCAGCAGTGAAGGCCCGGGGAACACTGAAGCTTTCTTT. Encoded protein: CASSEGPGNTEAFF.